This T cell receptor beta chain is drawn from a study of blood T cell repertoires in COVID-19. V lost 2 bases and J lost 1, with 13 bases in between. Germline V gives CDR1 SGHAT, CDR2 FQNNGV. The CDR3 has 16 residues. The data were produced by immunoSEQ multiplex PCR, yet TCRdb's version contains in-frame clones alone and is incomplete. The repertoire includes roughly 340,000 clones, roughly 90% of them detected once, and around 2.8% sits in the top ten. The rearrangement links TRBV11-2 to TRBJ2-3, with D tentatively TRBD1 (6 bases). What was sequenced was peripheral blood. The sequence was obtained from a woman aged 25 to 39 with COVID-19, enrolled during active disease. The CDR3 loop reads CASSLSGGVGTDTQYF. The CDR3 DNA reads as TGTGCCAGCAGCTTATCTGGGGGCGTAGGCACAGATACGCAGTATTTT.